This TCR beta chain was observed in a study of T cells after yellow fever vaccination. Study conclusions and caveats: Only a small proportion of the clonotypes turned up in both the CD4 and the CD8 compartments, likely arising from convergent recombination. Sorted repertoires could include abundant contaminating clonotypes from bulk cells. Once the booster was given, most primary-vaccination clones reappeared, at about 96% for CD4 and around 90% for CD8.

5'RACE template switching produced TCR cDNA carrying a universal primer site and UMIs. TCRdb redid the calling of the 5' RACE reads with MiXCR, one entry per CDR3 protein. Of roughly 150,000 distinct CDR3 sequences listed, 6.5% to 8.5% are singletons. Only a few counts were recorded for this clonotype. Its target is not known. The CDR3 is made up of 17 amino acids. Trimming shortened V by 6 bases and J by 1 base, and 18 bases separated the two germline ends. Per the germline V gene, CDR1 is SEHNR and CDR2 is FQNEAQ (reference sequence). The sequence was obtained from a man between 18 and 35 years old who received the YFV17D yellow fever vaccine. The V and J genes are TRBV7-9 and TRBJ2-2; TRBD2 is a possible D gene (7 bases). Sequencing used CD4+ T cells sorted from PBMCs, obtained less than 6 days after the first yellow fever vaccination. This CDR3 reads CASSEGGAQGNTGELFF. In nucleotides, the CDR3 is TGTGCCAGCAGTGAAGGGGGGGCGCAAGGGAACACCGGGGAGCTGTTTTTT.